The 16 T cell receptor beta chains in this list originate from one sample, sequenced in a study of blood T cell repertoires in COVID-19. Method: immunoSEQ multiplex PCR; TCRdb's copy keeps in-frame clones and lacks some. The repertoire holds 200,000 to 250,000 clones, with approximately 78% as singletons. The sequencing input was PBMCs or T cells enriched from blood (not recorded which). Receptors were obtained from a man aged 35 to 55 who had recovered from COVID-19.

V usage is TRBV1 and J usage is TRBJ1-2; TRBD1, the table's D call, was not compared with the DNA. TRBV1 is tagged as a pseudogene. The CDR3 runs 15 residues. In DNA, the CDR3 is TGCACCAGCAGCCAAGGGCCGAAAGCTAACTATGGCTACACCTTC. It codes for CTSSQGPKANYGYTF.

The CDR3 nucleotides read TGCGCCAGCAGCGGGTTGGGGGGGCGAGGCTACACCTTC. It is translated as CASSGLGGRGYTF. The gene calls are TRBV5-1 and TRBJ1-2; weak D call: TRBD1 (6 bases). The CDR3 length is 13 residues. V was pared by 4 bases and J by 8 bases, with 15 bases between. Germline V lookup: CDR1 SGHRS, CDR2 YFSETQ. Full variable domain (missing parts from reference TRBV5-1 and TRBJ1-2): KAGVTQTPRYLIKTRGQQVTLSCSPISGHRSVSWYQQTPGQGLQFLFEYFSETQRNKGNFPGRFSGRQFSNSRSEMNVSTLELGDSALYLCASSGLGGRGYTFGSGTRLTVV.

The V call is TRBV5-1, the J call TRBJ2-1, with 8 bases that match TRBD2. The CDR3 spans 17 residues. In germline, CDR1 is SGHRS, CDR2 YFSETQ. Losses at the gene ends were 6 bases for V and 7 bases for J; bases not matched to a gene: 18. CDR3 in DNA: TGCGCCAGCACGGTTAACCCCGGGACTAGGGGGATGAATGAGCAGTTCTTC. Protein: CASTVNPGTRGMNEQFF.

A few counts support this clone. The chain links TRBV30 to TRBJ1-2, with unresolved D. V lost 4 bases and J lost 8, with 20 bases in between. The germline V gene encodes CDR1 GTSNPN and CDR2 SVGIG (reference sequence). This CDR3 spans 14 amino acids. The CDR3 DNA reads as TGTGCCTGGACCAAGAGGACCCACGGGAGCGGCTACACCTTC. Protein: CAWTKRTHGSGYTF.

V and J are TRBV13 and TRBJ2-7; 9 positions agree with TRBD2. This CDR3 is built from 14 residues. Germline CDR1 is PRHDT and CDR2 is FYEKMQ (reference sequence). Losses at the gene ends were 9 bases for V and 5 bases for J; bases not matched to a gene: 11. CDR3 DNA sequence: TGTGCCAGTCCGGGCGGGGGGGTAACAGACGAGCAGTACTTC. Its protein is CASPGGGVTDEQYF.

The chain joins TRBV7-8 to TRBJ1-3; the D gene is possibly TRBD1 (5 bases). V lost 5 bases and J 1 base, leaving 15 bases between the germline ends. Germline V gene lookup returns CDR1 SGHVS and CDR2 FQNEAQ. The CDR3 contains 16 residues. The CDR3 is CASSPVYQGSGNTIYF. CDR3 in DNA: TGTGCCAGCAGCCCCGTTTATCAGGGATCTGGAAACACCATATATTTT. Based on the CDR3 plus reference TRBV7-8 and TRBJ1-3, the full variable domain is GAGVSQSPRYKVAKRGQDVALRCDPISGHVSLFWYQQALGQGPEFLTYFQNEAQLDKSGLPSDRFFAERPEGSVSTLKIQRTQQEDSAVYLCASSPVYQGSGNTIYFGEGSWLTVV.

This clone came up a few times. CDR3 sequence reads: CASSFGGGNTGELFF. The CDR3 bases are TGTGCCAGCAGCTTTGGCGGGGGAAACACCGGGGAGCTGTTTTTT. The J gene is TRBJ2-2, the V gene TRBV7-3; 7 positions agree with TRBD2. The CDR3 length is 15 residues. The V and J ends lost 3 bases and 2 bases, in that order; junction bases with no gene match: 3. The V gene's germline CDR1 is SGHTA and CDR2 FQGTGA.

This clone occurred a few times. The chain couples TRBV28 to TRBJ2-7; the match to TRBD2 covers 8 bases. The CDR3 totals 16 residues. The junction had 15 bases not matched to a gene; V was cut back by 6 bases and J by 5 bases. Germline V CDR1 and CDR2: MDHEN, SYDVKM. CDR3 sequence: CASSTMGAGGRHEQYF. DNA for the CDR3: TGTGCCAGCAGCACTATGGGGGCGGGAGGTAGGCACGAGCAGTACTTC.

V and J are TRBV19 and TRBJ1-1; D call uncertain. This CDR3 has 11 residues. The germline gives CDR1 LNHDA, CDR2 SQIVND (reference sequence). Trimming took 3 bases from V and 7 from J, leaving 6 bases between them. The DNA of the CDR3 is TGTGCCAGTAGTATTAATATTGAAGCTTTCTTT. Translating gives CASSINIEAFF.

The chain recombines TRBV5-1 with TRBJ2-2, with unresolved D. The V gene's germline CDR1 is SGHRS and CDR2 YFSETQ. The CDR3 has 16 amino acids. Trimming pared 0 bases from V and 0 bases from J, leaving 9 bases between. DNA for the CDR3: TGCGCCAGCAGCTTGGCGGTCCGATCGAACACCGGGGAGCTGTTTTTT. Translated, it gives CASSLAVRSNTGELFF.

The CDR3 DNA follows: TGTGCCAGCACCCTGCGGACTAGCGGGAGGGTACTGGAGCAGTTCTTC. Its protein is CASTLRTSGRVLEQFF. The chain employs TRBV7-9 and TRBJ2-1, with 15 bases that match TRBD2. CDR3 length: 16 amino acids. Germline V gene sequence: CDR1 SEHNR, CDR2 FQNEAQ (reference sequence). With V trimmed by 7 bases and J by 10 bases, 11 bases remained unmatched.

The chain links TRBV6-5 to TRBJ2-5; 8 bases fit TRBD1. Germline values: CDR1 MNHEY, CDR2 SVGAGI. The CDR3 is 12 amino acids. J was trimmed by 5 bases and V by 8 bases; bases with no gene match: 4. CDR3 in amino acids: CASQGAWETQYF. CDR3 nucleotides: TGTGCCAGCCAGGGGGCTTGGGAGACCCAGTACTTC.

The chain recombines TRBV5-1 with TRBJ1-5; perhaps TRBD1 as D (6 bases). There are 15 residues in the CDR3. Germline CDR1 is SGHRS and CDR2 is YFSETQ. Between the trimmed V and J ends, which lost 2 bases and 4 bases, there was a span of 13 bases. The DNA for the CDR3 is TGCGCCAGCAGCTTATGGGGGCCGAGGAATCAGCCCCAGCATTTT. Protein sequence: CASSLWGPRNQPQHF.

The CDR3 is CASSYSGRSYEQYF. CDR3 in DNA: TGTGCCAGCAGTTACTCAGGCAGGTCCTACGAGCAGTACTTC. The rearrangement joins TRBV6-5 to TRBJ2-7; the D is unclear. Per the germline V gene, CDR1 is MNHEY and CDR2 is SVGAGI. The CDR3 consists of 14 residues. The germline V and J ends were trimmed by 0 bases and 1 base, with 7 bases remaining between them.

The chain employs TRBV2 and TRBJ1-2; maybe TRBD1 (6 bases). The ends were cut back, 3 bases at V and 8 bases at J, with 16 bases in the middle. The germline V gene encodes CDR1 SNHLY and CDR2 FYNNEI. The CDR3 is 14 residues long. The CDR3 sequence is CASSDSGGGQGYTF. Written as DNA, the CDR3 is TGTGCCAGCAGTGACTCGGGGGGCGGTCAAGGCTACACCTTC.

This clone was seen only once. This chain uses TRBV19 with TRBJ1-6, with D perhaps TRBD1 (5 bases). CDR1 is LNHDA and CDR2 is SQIVND in the germline V gene (reference sequence). The length of the CDR3 is 13 residues. V lost 3 bases, J lost 5 bases, and 5 bases lay in between. The CDR3 is CASSIRDNSPLHF. CDR3 DNA: TGTGCCAGTAGTATCAGGGATAATTCACCCCTCCACTTT.